This T cell receptor beta chain was found in a study of T-cell memory formation after mild COVID-19. Losses at the gene ends were 3 bases for V and 7 bases for J; bases not matched to a gene: 5. The CDR3 has 15 residues. TCRalpha and TCRbeta libraries used 5'RACE with constant-segment primers and UMIs. TCRdb called the 5' RACE reads again in MiXCR, with one record for every CDR3 protein. This sample has 250,000 to 350,000 distinct CDR3 sequences, with around 19% found just once. The study's findings and limits: The second-wave clones peaking on day 37 were not confirmed as SARS-CoV-2-specific.

Comments on this clonotype: Antigen: not known.

Source material: PBMCs or a T cell subset sorted from them (not recorded which). The genes are TRBV12-3 or TRBV12-4 and TRBJ1-6; 8 bases are a match to TRBD1. This sequence was found in a man aged 18 to 30 who had mild COVID-19 (a few samples of this study predate the infection). Cell type and time point are not known. The CDR3 is CASSFGQGPNSPLHF. CDR3 sequence (DNA): TGTGCCAGCAGTTTCGGACAGGGCCCCAATTCACCCCTCCACTTT.